Listed below are T cell receptor beta chains from one sample, sequenced in a study of Tregs in tolerant kidney transplant recipients. Clones were sequenced by immunoSEQ multiplex PCR, and TCRdb holds only the in-frame ones, with some missing. This sample yields about 44,000 clones, of which less than 97% are seen a single time; 0.37% belongs to the top ten. Their specific antigens are unknown. The sample consisted of Tregs from blood cultured with allogeneic cells. The receptors shown here come from a human donor in good health. Both conserved end residues are part of each CDR3.

TRBJ1-1	14	TRBV27	CASSSLLWEAEAFF
TRBJ1-3	17	TRBV9	CASSAAVRDSSGNTIYF
TRBJ1-3	16	TRBV6-1	CASSEATGARGNTIYF
TRBJ1-4	15	TRBV27	CASSLSWGFGEKLFF
TRBJ2-3	16	TRBV19	CASSRGQGRVPDTQYF
TRBJ2-5	15	TRBV7-2	CASSLLGTTQETQYF
TRBJ2-7	14	TRBV7-9	CASTDGGGSYEQYF
TRBJ1-1	16	TRBV19	CASSIVTATMNTEAFF
TRBJ1-5	14	TRBV6-5	CASSWVATNQPQHF
TRBJ2-5	14	TRBV5-1	CASSWGLDGGTQYF
TRBJ2-2	18	TRBV10-2	CASSRGTGGPRGTGELFF
TRBJ1-1	15	TRBV5-1	CASSLYDPLNTEAFF
TRBJ2-7	13	TRBV5-1	CASSLDRAGEQYF
TRBJ2-1	15	TRBV15	CATSRAGTGVNEQFF
TRBJ1-2	15	TRBV21-1	CASSNWGMRGSGYTF
TRBJ1-6	16	TRBV5-1	CASSFRGQGDNSPLHF
TRBJ2-3	15	TRBV6-5	CASSRDRGHRDTQYF
TRBJ1-4	11	TRBV20-1	CSARLWEKLFF
TRBJ1-1	13	TRBV29-1	CSVGDRGNTEAFF